What follows describes a single T cell receptor beta chain. This clone was observed a few times. Its antigen remains undetermined. Base qualities were left out, and no much larger clone turns up one base away. The immunoSEQ Assay, a bias-controlled multiplex PCR, was used to amplify TCRbeta CDR3 regions from genomic DNA. As for the original processing: The number of nucleated cells in each sample was estimated by amplification of reference gene primers within the assay. To quantify the absolute abundance of each unique TCRbeta CDR3 rearrangement, sequence reads were collapsed and filtered. For each sample, productive Simpson clonality was calculated by taking the square root of Simpson's diversity index across productive rearrangements. The clones in this table, taken by TCRdb from immuneACCESS, are in-frame only. Not every clone is retained; where verified, under half of the shortfall comes from an unresolved V gene, and the cause of the rest is unknown. V, J and clone size were drawn from that table, and D and trimming were deduced from the DNA. Here the sample has 140,000 to 150,000 clones; about 74% occur a single time. Roughly 15% of the sample comes from the top ten.

For CDR1 and CDR2, the germline V gene lists SGHVS and FQNEAQ. The CDR3 starts with the cysteine, ends with the phenylalanine, and has 16 residues. Only CDR3 DNA is held: 48 bases, read in frame from base 1. The V end gives up 0 bases and the J end 6 bases, leaving 9 bases in the junction not matched to a gene. The entry originates in a study of blood T cell repertoires in COVID-19 (dated by TCRdb to the early 2020s). Regarding the complete study: The collaborator samples originated in the United States, Italy and Spain and spanned the acute and convalescent phases of COVID-19. The repertoires were released in a freely available public database meant as a resource for research on the immune response to SARS-CoV-2. Samples were obtained from the ongoing ImmuneRACE study (first 160 participants) and from 950 to 1,500 subjects provided by 6 global collaborators. The prospective study material was composed of cDNA or gDNA derived from T cells, B-cell-depleted T cells, or PBMCs. Nearly every sample came with metadata listing a de-identified subject ID, COVID-19 status, age in years and sex. Where available, HLA class I and class II types were taken from metadata supplied by the sample provider and were not determined by assay-based typing. Subjects who had been exposed to COVID-19, were actively infected with it, or had recovered from it provided the deeply sampled blood TCRbeta repertoires that made up the dataset.

The collaborating institutions used their own protocols to collect whole blood in K2EDTA tubes. For TCRbeta analysis, collaborator samples were shipped as frozen whole blood, as isolated PBMCs, or as DNA extracted from either sample type. Broad study findings and their caveats: Clinical and demographic metadata were provided uncurated, with the amount varying by source and participant.

Sequences were obtained from peripheral blood. The origin of this receptor is a man aged 50-60 years with acute or convalescent COVID-19. This chain joins TRBV7-8 to TRBJ1-1; TRBD1 fits 8 bases in the junction. The CDR3 is CASSLARTGLAPEAFF. The DNA sequence is given as TGTGCCAGCAGCTTAGCCCGGACAGGGCTTGCCCCTGAAGCTTTCTTT. Outside the CDR3, residues come from the reference TRBV7-8 and TRBJ1-1 proteins, so the full variable domain is: GAGVSQSPRYKVAKRGQDVALRCDPISGHVSLFWYQQALGQGPEFLTYFQNEAQLDKSGLPSDRFFAERPEGSVSTLKIQRTQQEDSAVYLCASSLARTGLAPEAFFGQGTRLTVV.